The next 9 T cell receptor beta chains were all read from a single sample in a study of T cells in Graves' hyperthyroidism and ophthalmopathy. Template material for amplifying TCR beta CDR3 regions consisted of RNA transcripts. The study used the HTBI primer set for a first-round RT-PCR of the TCR CDR3. TCRdb re-called the multiplex PCR reads through MiXCR, storing one row per CDR3 protein. The sample carries 500,000 or so distinct CDR3 sequences, 17% recorded once. Input material: blood. The receptors were gathered from a young woman with Graves' ophthalmopathy.

This clonotype was detected ten times or more. The CDR3 reads CASSQGTSAYEQYF. In DNA, the CDR3 is TGTGCCAGCAGCCAGGGGACTAGCGCCTACGAGCAGTACTTC. V gene TRBV3-1 combines with J gene TRBJ2-7; 10 nucleotides align to TRBD2. Germline lookup yields CDR1 LGHDT and CDR2 YNNKEL (reference sequence). J was trimmed by 2 bases and V by 3 bases; bases with no gene match: 1. CDR3 size: 14 residues.

The chain combines TRBV6-1 with TRBJ1-2; no clear D. From germline, CDR1 is MNHNS and CDR2 SASEGT. V lost 3 bases and J lost 2, with 4 bases in between. This CDR3 spans 12 amino acids. CDR3 in amino acids: CASSDGNYGYTF. DNA of the CDR3: TGTGCCAGCAGTGACGGGAACTATGGCTACACCTTC.

Ten or more counts support this clonotype. The chain uses TRBV20-1 and TRBJ2-5; TRBD2 matches at 9 bases. Per the germline V gene, CDR1 is DFQATT and CDR2 is SNEGSKA (reference sequence). Trimming removed 6 bases from V and 5 bases from J; junction bases left unmatched: 10. This CDR3 spans 14 amino acids. The CDR3 sequence is CSASSGGLWETQYF. In nucleotides, the CDR3 is TGCAGTGCCAGTAGCGGGGGATTGTGGGAGACCCAGTACTTC.

Many counts were recorded for this clonotype. CDR3 region: CASSLRQDQNTEAFF. DNA of the CDR3: TGTGCCAGCAGTTTACGGCAAGATCAGAACACTGAAGCTTTCTTT. The chain recombines TRBV28 with TRBJ1-1; D gene uncertain. This CDR3 is built from 15 residues. Per germline, CDR1 MDHEN and CDR2 SYDVKM. V dropped 2 bases and J dropped 1 base, with 11 bases sitting between them.

At least ten counts were recorded for this clonotype. The gene calls are TRBV14 and TRBJ1-2; D gene ambiguous. CDR1 and CDR2 (germline): SGHDN, FVKESK. V was trimmed by 4 bases and J by 2 bases, leaving 11 bases between them. There are 14 residues in the CDR3. The CDR3 DNA reads TGTGCCAGCAGCCCTAGCTATACCAACTATGGCTACACCTTC. Its protein is CASSPSYTNYGYTF.

This clonotype has just a few counts. This chain uses TRBV6-2 or TRBV6-3 with TRBJ1-6, with D possibly matching TRBD1 (6 bases). Trimming stripped 6 bases from V and 5 bases from J, with 14 bases between. Germline V gene sequence: CDR1 MNHEY, CDR2 SVGEGT. This CDR3 region has 15 residues. CDR3 loop: CASRQGSEDNSPLHF. The CDR3, as DNA: TGTGCCAGCAGACAGGGCTCCGAGGATAATTCACCCCTCCACTTT.

Of note for this clonotype: A much larger clone sits a single nucleotide away, making a read error possible. V and J are TRBV5-1 and TRBJ1-2; D is unresolved. The CDR3 has 13 residues. Trimming left V 6 bases short and J 0 bases short, with 9 bases between. Per the germline V gene, CDR1 is SGHRS and CDR2 is YFSETQ. The DNA for the CDR3 is TGCGCCAGCATCACCGAAGCTAACTATGGCTACACCTTC. It translates to CASITEANYGYTF.

At least ten counts were recorded for this clonotype. The chain recombines TRBV6-1 with TRBJ2-5; D is unresolved. The CDR3 length is 16 residues. The V gene lost 1 base and the J gene lost 1 base, with 13 bases spanning the gap. Germline assignment: CDR1 MNHNS and CDR2 SASEGT. The CDR3 sequence is CASSEVWAEPQETQYF. Written as DNA, the CDR3 is TGTGCCAGCAGTGAAGTTTGGGCCGAGCCCCAAGAGACCCAGTACTTC.

This clonotype was seen a handful of times. The chain combines TRBV28 with TRBJ1-5, with D unclear. This CDR3 contains 16 residues. Trimming stripped 6 bases from V and 2 bases from J, with 17 bases between. Germline V lookup: CDR1 MDHEN, CDR2 SYDVKM. The CDR3 loop reads CASRYLQTWGNQPQHF. CDR3 in DNA: TGTGCCAGCAGGTACCTTCAAACTTGGGGCAATCAGCCCCAGCATTTT.